Ten or more counts support the clone carrying this T cell receptor (beta chain). Its antigen is not identified. Amplification of the TCR beta CDR3 regions used RNA transcripts (as template). Following a first-round RT-PCR that used HTBI primers, a second-round multiplex PCR was carried out. TCRdb reprocessed the multiplex PCR reads via MiXCR and lists one record per CDR3 protein. The table has about 220,000 distinct CDR3 sequences, around a fifth seen once; the top ten hold more than 35%. This sample was included in a study of Graves' ophthalmopathy and Graves' hyperthyroidism. Study-wide points: Most expanded thyroid clonotypes above 0.001 frequency also appeared in blood.

Every ophthalmopathy donor presented moderate-to-severe activity, CAS ≥3, NOSPECS ≥4 and duration under 3 months. Each diagnosis was determined on the basis of clinical symptoms, serum thyroxine, TRAb, thyroid ultrasound and orbital computed tomography. PBMCs came from 8.5 to 10 ml of fresh peripheral blood. V lost 0 bases to trimming and J lost 2 bases; unmatched junction nucleotides: 7. Germline CDR1 is SGHVS and CDR2 is FQNEAQ. The CDR3 runs to 16 residues. The V call is TRBV7-8, the J call TRBJ2-7; 7 bases are a match to TRBD2. Sequenced: peripheral blood. The TCR sequence derives from a woman aged 50 to 65 with Graves' ophthalmopathy. The CDR3 DNA reads TGTGCCAGCAGCTTAGCACTAGCGCCCGATCCCTACGAGCAGTACTTC. Protein: CASSLALAPDPYEQYF.